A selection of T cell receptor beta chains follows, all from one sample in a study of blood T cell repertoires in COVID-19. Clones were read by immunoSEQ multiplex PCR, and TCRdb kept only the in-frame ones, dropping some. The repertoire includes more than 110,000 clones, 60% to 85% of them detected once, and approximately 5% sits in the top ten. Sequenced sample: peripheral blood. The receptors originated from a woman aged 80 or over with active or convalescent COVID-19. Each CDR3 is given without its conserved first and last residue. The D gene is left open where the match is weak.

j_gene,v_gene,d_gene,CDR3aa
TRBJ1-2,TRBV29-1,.,SVLSNYGYT
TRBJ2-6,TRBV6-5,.,ASRHPTGLSNVLT
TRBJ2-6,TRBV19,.,ASRWTAYSGANVLT
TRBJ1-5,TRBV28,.,ASRYSNQPQH
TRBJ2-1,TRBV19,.,ASSIVRGNEQF
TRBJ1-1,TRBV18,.,ASSPSPGLNTEAF
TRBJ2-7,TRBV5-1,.,ASSFSWGPYEQY
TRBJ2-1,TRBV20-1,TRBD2,SASSRRGAYNEQF
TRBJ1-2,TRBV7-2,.,ASSSNSYGYT
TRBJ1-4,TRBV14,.,ASSQDLQGANEKLF
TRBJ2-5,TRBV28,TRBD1,ASSLGGSSWTQY
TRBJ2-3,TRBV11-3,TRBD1,ASSQGRGLGPDTQY
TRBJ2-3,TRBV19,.,ASSTGPTDTQY
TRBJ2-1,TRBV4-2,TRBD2,ASSQELAGVGNEQF
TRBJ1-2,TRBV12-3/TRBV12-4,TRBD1,ASSIQGDGYT
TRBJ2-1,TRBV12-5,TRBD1,ASGLGQGSNNEQF
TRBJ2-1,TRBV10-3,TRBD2,AISDTAGGLGGEQF
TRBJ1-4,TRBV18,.,ASSSDRSLFEKLF
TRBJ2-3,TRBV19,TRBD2,ASRTLTSGGVPDTQY
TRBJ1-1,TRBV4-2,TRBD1,ASSQDPAGGNTEAF
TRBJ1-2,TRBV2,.,ASIKGDYRERGYT
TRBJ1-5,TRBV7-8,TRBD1,ASSLVAPGGAQNQPQH
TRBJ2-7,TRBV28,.,ASSLLGYEQY
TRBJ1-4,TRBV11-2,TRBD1,ASSGGQGPNEKLF
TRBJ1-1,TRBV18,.,ASSHLSDSEAF
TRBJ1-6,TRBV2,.,ASRGDNNSPLH
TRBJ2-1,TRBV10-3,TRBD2,AIGLAGYNEQF
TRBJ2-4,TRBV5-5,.,ASSSLDSAIAKNIQY
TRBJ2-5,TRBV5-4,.,ASSFRRQETQY
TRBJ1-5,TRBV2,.,ASSVGGNSNQPQH
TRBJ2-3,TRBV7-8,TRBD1,ASSGGQKIDTQY
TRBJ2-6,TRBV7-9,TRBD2,ASSDRTSGGTTGANVLT
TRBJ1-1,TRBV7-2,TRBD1,ASSSGQGILNTEAF
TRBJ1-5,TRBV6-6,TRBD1,ASSPSTGKRNQPQH
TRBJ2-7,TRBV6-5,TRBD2,ASSPQRGRYEQY
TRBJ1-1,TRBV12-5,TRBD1,ASGLGITGGPTEAF
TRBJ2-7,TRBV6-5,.,ASQRVGAVDEQY
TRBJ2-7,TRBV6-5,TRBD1,ASRNQRTGDEQY
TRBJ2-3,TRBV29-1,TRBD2,SVEQRGRLTDTQY
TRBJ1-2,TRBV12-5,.,ASGQDSRYGYT
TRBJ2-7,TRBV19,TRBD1,ASSKLTGTGDPGEQY
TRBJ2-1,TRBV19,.,ASSIDQQNEQF
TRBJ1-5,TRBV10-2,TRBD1,ASRPGTAGNQPQH
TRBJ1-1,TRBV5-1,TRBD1,ASSLETGTEAF
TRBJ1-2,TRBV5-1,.,ASSLEPNYGYT
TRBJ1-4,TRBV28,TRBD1,ASSARQGATNEKLF
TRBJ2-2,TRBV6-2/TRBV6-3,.,ASSYGTTTGELF
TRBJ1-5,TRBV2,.,ASREDTTLPQH
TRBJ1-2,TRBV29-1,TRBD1,SASGTGGYGYT
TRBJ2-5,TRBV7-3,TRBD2,ASSLGTSAGGTQY
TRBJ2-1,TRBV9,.,ASSVSPNDEQF
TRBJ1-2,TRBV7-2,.,ASSLAGAGSRYGYT
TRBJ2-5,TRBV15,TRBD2,ATSGTSGVTETQY
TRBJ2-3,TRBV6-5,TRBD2,ASSLGRGDGTDTQY